This entry concerns a single TCR beta chain. Only a few counts were recorded for this clonotype. Its antigen is not yet known. The record has no base qualities; no much larger clone is one base away. A distance of 13 bases separates the germline ends of V and J, which lose 0 bases and 15 bases respectively. CDR1 SGHRS and CDR2 YFSETQ are derived from the germline V gene. The CDR3 covers 12 residues, taking in both the cysteine and the phenylalanine. The kept DNA is CDR3 alone, 36 bases in frame from the first base. Hyperthyroidism was defined as stable when no progression to ophthalmopathy occurred within 18 months of follow-up. The hyperthyroidism patients were 18 to 65 years old and newly diagnosed, with a disease duration of less than 2 months. Patients were excluded if they had other autoimmune diseases, uncontrolled infections, pregnancy or lactation. Diagnosis relied on clinical symptoms, serum thyroxine, TRAb, thyroid ultrasound and orbital computed tomography. Ficoll-Paque density gradient centrifugation was used to isolate PBMCs from approximately 10 ml of fresh peripheral blood. Trizol reagent was used to extract the total RNA, and its quality was then checked on an Agilent 2100 Bioanalyzer.

The data belong to a study of Graves' ophthalmopathy and Graves' hyperthyroidism (dated by TCRdb to the late 2010s). Notes on the research overall: Peripheral blood was collected at initial diagnosis, prior to any treatment. To explore V-J signatures distinguishing ophthalmopathy from hyperthyroidism, a discovery set of around 97 patients (roughly 45 ophthalmopathy, 57 stable hyperthyroidism) was enrolled. To tell Graves' ophthalmopathy apart from Graves' hyperthyroidism, and to predict which patients would progress to ophthalmopathy, the study relied on TCR beta repertoire signatures. In total, approximately 140 blood samples were TCR-sequenced: fewer than 50 ophthalmopathy, some 75 hyperthyroidism and about 17 hyperthyroidism-to-ophthalmopathy patients. After sampling, hyperthyroidism patients received methimazole starting at 30 mg daily, and ophthalmopathy patients received high-dose intravenous methylprednisolone. In roughly six hyperthyroidism patients, the T-cell repertoire of thyroid tissue was compared with the T-cell repertoire of blood. An independent validation cohort was composed of roughly 19 hyperthyroidism patients and more than 15 patients who later progressed from hyperthyroidism to ophthalmopathy. Summary of the overall study and its limitations: In cross-validation, the 13-signature model distinguished ophthalmopathy from stable hyperthyroidism with 85% to 90% sensitivity and around 81% specificity, and in the test set the corresponding values were about 80% and 75%. Sample size was not statistically predetermined, and group allocation was not concealed from the investigators. In validation, the model predicted ophthalmopathy progression with about 70% sensitivity and 72.22% specificity; some 13 predicted patients were CT-confirmed with GO in a median of around 6.5 months. Most expanded thyroid clonotypes with a frequency above 0.001 also appeared in blood, which suggests that blood repertoires may reflect the immune response in the thyroid.

For repertoire sequencing, the TCR beta CDR3 regions were amplified from RNA transcripts. A first-round RT-PCR used HTBI primers with the Qiagen OneStep RT-PCR kit, followed by a second-round multiplex PCR, size selection and purification. Libraries were sequenced on an Illumina HiSeq2000 using paired-end 100 bp reads. For the original study's pipeline: SOAPnuke was used to process the reads, throwing out any read that had adapters, had uncalled bases, had a mean Phred below 15, or lacked an exact constant-primer or identifier match. High-quality paired reads were merged with COPE v1.2.5. Each unique nucleotide sequence was treated as a clonotype, and MiTCR v1.1 was used to align the clonotypes to the IMGT TRB V, D and J references. The analysis was limited to V-J combinations with a frequency above 0.0001, which together covered about 99% of the repertoires. For each V-J combination, a TCR clonal expansion and chaos score was defined as the ratio of F50 clonal expansion to chaos observed in the TCRdist matrix. Features were reduced by Welch's t-statistics and random forest to around 13 V-J combinations, which fed a naive Bayes classifier. Thyroid-blood repertoire similarity was quantified with the Morisita-Horn index. The public reads were reprocessed in TCRdb via fastp at Q25 and MiXCR, keeping in-frame beta chains. Identical CDR3 protein sequences are pooled into one entry, listed with their most common genes and DNA. The V and J calls reflect TCRdb's pipeline rather than the authors' work. Across this sample there are about 39,000 distinct CDR3 sequences, with roughly 50% seen only once. Clones ranked in the top ten supply 20% to 30% of the sample.

Input material: peripheral blood. This sequence originates from an adult woman with stable Graves' hyperthyroidism. The sequence links TRBV5-1 to TRBJ2-1, with the D gene not clear enough to name. The CDR3 reads CASSLDPAIRFF. The bases are TGCGCCAGCAGCTTGGACCCCGCTATTCGGTTCTTC.